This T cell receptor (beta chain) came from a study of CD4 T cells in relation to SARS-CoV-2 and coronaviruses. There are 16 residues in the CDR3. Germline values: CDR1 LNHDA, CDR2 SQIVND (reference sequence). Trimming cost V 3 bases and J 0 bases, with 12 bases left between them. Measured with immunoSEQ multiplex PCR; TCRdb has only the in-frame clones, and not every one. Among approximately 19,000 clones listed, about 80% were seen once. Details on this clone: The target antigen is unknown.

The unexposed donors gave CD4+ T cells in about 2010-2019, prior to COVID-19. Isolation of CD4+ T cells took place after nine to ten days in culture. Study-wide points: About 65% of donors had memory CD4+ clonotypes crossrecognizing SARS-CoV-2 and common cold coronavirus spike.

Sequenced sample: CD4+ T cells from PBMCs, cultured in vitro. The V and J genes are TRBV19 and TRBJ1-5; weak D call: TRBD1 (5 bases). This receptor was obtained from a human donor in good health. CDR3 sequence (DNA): TGTGCCAGTAGTATGTTTACAGGCCATAGCAATCAGCCCCAGCATTTT. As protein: CASSMFTGHSNQPQHF. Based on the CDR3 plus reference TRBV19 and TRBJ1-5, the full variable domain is DGGITQSPKYLFRKEGQNVTLSCEQNLNHDAMYWYRQDPGQGLRLIYYSQIVNDFQKGDIAEGYSVSREKKESFPLTVTSAQKNPTAFYLCASSMFTGHSNQPQHFGDGTRLSIL.